Presented here are 22 T cell receptor beta chains from one specimen sequenced in a study of control samples from healthy donors and cancer patients. This table comes from immunoSEQ multiplex PCR, and its TCRdb copy is limited to in-frame clones, with some not included. Among about 140,000 clones listed, roughly 92% were seen once. The sample consisted of blood. All receptors derive from a man in his forties in good health.

The chain has TRBV6-5 and TRBJ1-2; 10 bases map to TRBD1. This CDR3 has 14 residues. J lost 5 bases, V lost 6 bases, and 6 bases had no gene match. From germline, CDR1 is MNHEY and CDR2 SVGAGI. The chain's CDR3 is CASRSTGGIYGYTF. The CDR3 nucleotides are TGTGCCAGCAGATCGACAGGGGGCATTTATGGCTACACCTTC.

The rearrangement joins TRBV7-2 to TRBJ1-1; tentative D call: TRBD1 (5 bases). The germline gives CDR1 SGHTA, CDR2 FQGNSA. Trimming shortened V by 7 bases and J by 5 bases, and 26 bases separated the two germline ends. The CDR3 spans 17 residues. CDR3 amino acids: CASTPRGSGGRETEAFF. The CDR3 nucleotides are TGTGCCAGCACCCCCCGGGGGAGTGGAGGGAGAGAAACTGAAGCTTTCTTT.

The genes are TRBV11-2 and TRBJ2-7; D possibly corresponds to TRBD1 (6 bases). Germline lookup yields CDR1 SGHAT and CDR2 FQNNGV. This CDR3 has 19 residues. Deletions cut 4 bases from V and 1 base from J, with 26 bases between. The CDR3, as DNA: TGTGCCAGCAGCTCATTATATCCCTCAGGGACACTTAATTCCTACGAGCAGTACTTC. Translating it yields CASSSLYPSGTLNSYEQYF. Full variable domain (remainder filled in from reference TRBV11-2 and TRBJ2-7): EAGVAQSPRYKIIEKRQSVAFWCNPISGHATLYWYQQILGQGPKLLIQFQNNGVVDDSQLPKDRFSAERLKGVDSTLKIQPAKLEDSAVYLCASSSLYPSGTLNSYEQYFGPGTRLTVT.

The rearrangement joins TRBV6-2 or TRBV6-3 to TRBJ1-6; D not resolved. Germline V CDR1 and CDR2: MNHEY, SVGEGT. The germline V and J ends were trimmed by 2 bases and 4 bases, with 12 bases remaining between them. The CDR3 runs to 16 residues. Written as DNA, the CDR3 is TGTGCCAGCAGTTACCTTAGCCCGGAATATAATTCACCCCTCCACTTT. It encodes CASSYLSPEYNSPLHF.

The chain combines TRBV25-1 with TRBJ2-3; the D gene is possibly TRBD2 (6 bases). Germline V gene data show CDR1 as MGHDK and CDR2 as SYGVNS. The CDR3 length is 15 residues. The ends were cut back, 5 bases at V and 8 bases at J, with 20 bases in the middle. The DNA for the CDR3 is TGTGCCAGCAGTCAAACCCGGGACTCTCTTCCTACGCAGTATTTT. It yields the protein CASSQTRDSLPTQYF.

This clone was seen only once. The chain couples TRBV19 to TRBJ2-2, with D possibly being TRBD1 (6 bases). Germline V lookup: CDR1 LNHDA, CDR2 SQIVND (reference sequence). V lost 3 bases and J lost 7, with 12 bases in between. CDR3 size: 14 residues. CDR3 nucleotide sequence: TGTGCCAGTAGTATGGGGCAGGGGAGCGGGGAGCTGTTTTTT. Translating gives CASSMGQGSGELFF.

This rearrangement joins TRBV27 to TRBJ2-3; D is perhaps TRBD2 (6 bases). CDR1 and CDR2 from the germline V gene are MNHEY and SMNVEV (reference sequence). V was pared by 2 bases and J by 3 bases, with 9 bases between. The CDR3 runs to 14 residues. CDR3 protein: CASSLAGWTDTQYF. DNA of the CDR3: TGTGCCAGCAGTTTAGCGGGGTGGACAGATACGCAGTATTTT.

The V gene is TRBV4-1, the J gene TRBJ2-5; unclear D gene. CDR1 and CDR2 (germline): MGHRA, YSYEKL. With 0 bases removed from V and 2 bases from J, the gap between germline ends came to 10 bases. The length of the CDR3 is 15 residues. The CDR3 here is CASSQENVLQETQYF. The CDR3 DNA follows: TGCGCCAGCAGCCAAGAAAATGTCCTTCAAGAGACCCAGTACTTC.

The chain uses TRBV30 and TRBJ2-7; 8 bases fit TRBD2. Trimming removed 0 bases from V and 4 bases from J; junction bases left unmatched: 8. Germline assignment: CDR1 GTSNPN and CDR2 SVGIG (reference sequence). The CDR3 has 15 amino acids. The CDR3: CAWSVQKREYYEQYF. CDR3 nucleotide sequence: TGTGCCTGGAGTGTACAGAAGCGGGAGTATTACGAGCAGTACTTC.

The gene calls are TRBV5-4 and TRBJ2-2; D may be TRBD1 or TRBD2 (5 bases each). This CDR3 has 13 amino acids. The V end was cut by 4 bases, the J end by 4 bases, with 8 bases between. Germline CDR1 SGHNT, CDR2 YYREEE (reference sequence). The DNA for the CDR3 is TGTGCCAGCAGCAGGGACGTCACCGGGGAGCTGTTTTTT. Protein: CASSRDVTGELFF.

V and J are TRBV5-1 and TRBJ2-1; the D gene could be TRBD1 or TRBD2 (5 bases each). Germline loops: CDR1 SGHRS, CDR2 YFSETQ. This CDR3 contains 14 residues. V was cut by 4 bases and J by 4 bases, with 12 bases left in between. The CDR3 nucleotides read TGCGCCAGCAGCAACCGGGACGGATACAATGAGCAGTTCTTC. Translating it yields CASSNRDGYNEQFF.

This clone showed up just once. The chain joins TRBV5-1 to TRBJ2-2, with 10 bases aligning to TRBD1. The V and J ends lost 4 bases and 6 bases, in that order; junction bases with no gene match: 9. Germline loops: CDR1 SGHRS, CDR2 YFSETQ. CDR3 size: 16 residues. For the CDR3, the DNA is TGCGCCAGCAGCGCCACGACAGGGGGCGCCGCCGGGGAGCTGTTTTTT. Protein: CASSATTGGAAGELFF.

The rearrangement links TRBV11-2 to TRBJ1-2; possibly TRBD1 for D (5 bases). V was cut by 7 bases and J by 3 bases, with 15 bases left in between. The CDR3 has 14 residues. CDR1 SGHAT and CDR2 FQNNGV come from the germline V gene. CDR3 residues: CASTPFGGDYGYTF. The CDR3 DNA follows: TGTGCCAGCACCCCCTTCGGGGGGGACTATGGCTACACCTTC.

The chain couples TRBV5-4 to TRBJ2-5, with D perhaps matching TRBD1 or TRBD2 (5 bases each). This CDR3 has 17 residues. V was cut by 4 bases and J by 5 bases, with 24 bases left in between. Germline lookup yields CDR1 SGHNT and CDR2 YYREEE (reference sequence). The CDR3 reads CASSPAGGHLTRETQYF. The CDR3 region has the DNA TGTGCCAGCAGCCCGGCGGGCGGACATCTAACTCGGGAGACCCAGTACTTC.

The chain recombines TRBV4-1 with TRBJ1-1; D is undetermined. V lost 4 bases and J lost 1, with 13 bases in between. The CDR3 contains 15 residues. The germline V gene has CDR1 MGHRA and CDR2 YSYEKL. The CDR3 coding sequence is TGCGCCAGCAGCCCGGGAGGGTCGGAGAACACTGAAGCTTTCTTT. It is translated as CASSPGGSENTEAFF.

The V gene is TRBV7-9, the J gene TRBJ1-1; 7 bases are a match to TRBD1. Germline values: CDR1 SEHNR, CDR2 FQNEAQ (reference sequence). Trimming cost V 6 bases and J 1 base; bases outside gene matches: 8. This CDR3 is 15 amino acids long. The CDR3 coding sequence is TGTGCCAGCAGTTCCCAGGGGACAGAGAACACTGAAGCTTTCTTT. It encodes CASSSQGTENTEAFF.

The rearrangement uses TRBV3-1 (or the pseudogene TRBV3-2) and TRBJ2-5; 11 bases are shared with TRBD2. Germline lookup yields CDR1 LGHDT and CDR2 YNNKEL (reference sequence). V lost 5 bases, J lost 5 bases, and 10 bases stayed unmatched. This CDR3 contains 16 residues. The CDR3 coding sequence is TGTGCCAGCAGCGCACTAGCGGGAGAAAGTAGGGAGACCCAGTACTTC. This gives the protein CASSALAGESRETQYF.

This chain links TRBV11-2 with TRBJ1-2; D is ambiguous. Deletions cut 6 bases from V and 5 bases from J, with 4 bases between. The CDR3 covers 10 residues. CDR1 is SGHAT, CDR2 FQNNGV, per germline. The CDR3 coding sequence is TGTGCCAGCAGAGGTTATGGCTACACCTTC. Translating it yields CASRGYGYTF.

V is TRBV11-2 and J is TRBJ2-5; D is unclear. Germline CDR1 and CDR2: SGHAT and FQNNGV. V lost 2 bases, J lost 3 bases, and 10 bases lay in between. This CDR3 spans 14 amino acids. CDR3 coding DNA: TGTGCCAGCAGCTTAAGTAGCCTCAAAGAGACCCAGTACTTC. This translates into CASSLSSLKETQYF.

The sample holds one count of this clone. The rearrangement uses TRBV28 and TRBJ1-1; TRBD1 matches 10 bases. With V trimmed by 0 bases and J by 3 bases, 4 bases remained unmatched. Germline CDR1 is MDHEN and CDR2 is SYDVKM. The CDR3 is made up of 16 amino acids. The DNA of the CDR3 is TGTGCCAGCAGTTTATGGGGACAGGGGTCGGACACTGAAGCTTTCTTT. Translated, it gives CASSLWGQGSDTEAFF.

This chain connects TRBV20-1 to TRBJ2-4; no firm D call. The germline V gene encodes CDR1 DFQATT and CDR2 SNEGSKA (reference sequence). This CDR3 has 14 residues. V gave up 3 bases and J gave up 0 bases, with 9 bases separating them. The CDR3 DNA is TGCAGTGCTAGTTTCGTCCTAGCCAAAAACATTCAGTACTTC. This codes for CSASFVLAKNIQYF.

The genes are TRBV2 and TRBJ1-1; D is ambiguous. The length of the CDR3 is 13 residues. Germline CDR1 and CDR2: SNHLY and FYNNEI. The V end was cut by 3 bases, the J end by 2 bases, with 7 bases between. The CDR3 spells CASSDSSNTEAFF. CDR3 sequence (DNA): TGTGCCAGCAGTGATAGCAGTAACACTGAAGCTTTCTTT.